These T cell receptor beta chains were read from a single sample in a study of blood T cell repertoires in COVID-19. Measured with immunoSEQ multiplex PCR; TCRdb has only the in-frame clones, and not every one. Of under 300,000 clones in the sample, 86% are singletons; the top ten hold about an eighth. Material for sequencing was peripheral blood. Source of these receptors: a woman between 65 and 79 years old with COVID-19, enrolled during active disease. Each CDR3 is given with its conserved first and last residue. The D gene is left open where the match is weak. Not all rows give a size; the values are once, few, many and, for expanded clones, a class.

clone_size d_call j_call v_call cdr3_nt cdr3_aa
. . TRBJ2-2 TRBV7-8 TGTGCCAGCAGCTTATTCGTATCCCGGACAGAGAACACCGGGGAGCTGTTTTTT CASSLFVSRTENTGELFF
once TRBD2 TRBJ2-7 TRBV2 TGTGCCAGCAGGGGCCCGACTAGCGGGAGTTACGAGCAGTACTTC CASRGPTSGSYEQYF
few TRBD1 TRBJ1-2 TRBV4-1 TGCGCCAGCAGCTCACAGGGGGTTAGCTATGGCTACACCTTC CASSSQGVSYGYTF
. TRBD2 TRBJ2-5 TRBV7-2 TGTGCCAGCAGCTTATCGGCTAGCGGGGGGGCCAGGGAGACCCAGTACTTC CASSLSASGGARETQYF
. . TRBJ1-1 TRBV19 TGTGCCAGTAGTACCCAAGGGGTAAGCACTGAAGCTTTCTTT CASSTQGVSTEAFF
. TRBD1 TRBJ1-1 TRBV28 TGTGCCAGCAGCCCACAGGGGTTTGGCACTGAAGCTTTCTTT CASSPQGFGTEAFF
few . TRBJ1-2 TRBV30 TGTGCCTGGGACCCAGGACATCGTTATGGCTACACCTTC CAWDPGHRYGYTF
. TRBD1 TRBJ2-1 TRBV18 TGTGCCAGCTCACGCTCGACAGGGGAAAAGCAGTTCTTC CASSRSTGEKQFF
. TRBD2 TRBJ2-2 TRBV5-4 TGTGCCAGCAGCTCCTCCGCCGGACTAGCGGGGACCACCGGGGAGCTGTTTTTT CASSSSAGLAGTTGELFF
. TRBD1 TRBJ2-7 TRBV19 TGTGCCAGTAGTACCGGGACAGGGGTGGGGGAGCAGTACTTC CASSTGTGVGEQYF
. . TRBJ2-1 TRBV28 TGTGCCAGCAGTTTATTGGTGGGGAGTGAGCAGTTCTTC CASSLLVGSEQFF
. TRBD1 TRBJ1-2 TRBV10-3 TGTGCCATCAGTGAATCCGGACAGGGGGTTGGCTACACCTTC CAISESGQGVGYTF
. . TRBJ2-7 TRBV27 TGTGCCAGCAGTTTATCTGGAGATATCTACGAGCAGTACTTC CASSLSGDIYEQYF
. . TRBJ2-2 TRBV29-1 TGCAGCGTTAAGCTTGAGAACACCGGGGAGCTGTTTTTT CSVKLENTGELFF
few TRBD1 TRBJ2-5 TRBV6-5 TGTGCCAGTAGGGACAGGGGATTCGAAGAGACCCAGTACTTC CASRDRGFEETQYF
. . TRBJ2-7 TRBV5-1 TGCGCCAGCAGCTGGGTACAGGAAGACGAGCAGTACTTC CASSWVQEDEQYF
few . TRBJ1-3 TRBV3-1/TRBV3-2 TGTGCCAGCAGCCAGGGAGTTTCGGGGAGATGGAACACCATATATTTT CASSQGVSGRWNTIYF
. . TRBJ2-7 TRBV21-1 TGTGCCAGCAGCAAAGAGCAGGGGCAGTACTTC CASSKEQGQYF
. TRBD1 TRBJ2-2 TRBV6-2/TRBV6-3 TGTGCCAGCAGTTATGGGGACAGGGTCGTCTTCTTCACCGGGGAGCTGTTTTTT CASSYGDRVVFFTGELFF
. . TRBJ1-1 TRBV6-2/TRBV6-3 TGTGCCAGCAGTATAGCGGACGGATACACTGAAGCTTTCTTT CASSIADGYTEAFF
. . TRBJ1-2 TRBV30 TGTGCCTGGCAAGGGAGGGGGAGGCGCTATGGCTACACCTTC CAWQGRGRRYGYTF
. . TRBJ1-1 TRBV19 TGTGCCAGTAGTCGTAACGGCGGGAAGAACACTGAAGCTTTCTTT CASSRNGGKNTEAFF
. . TRBJ2-7 TRBV7-7 TGTGCCAGCAGCTTAGATGCGGGCGGCTACGAGCAGTACTTC CASSLDAGGYEQYF
. . TRBJ1-2 TRBV11-2 TGTGCCAGCAGCTTATCCTACGCAGGGATTGGAAATGGCTACACCTTC CASSLSYAGIGNGYTF
. . TRBJ1-1 TRBV5-1 TGCGCCAGCAGCCGGGACACTACTGAAGCTTTCTTT CASSRDTTEAFF
. . TRBJ1-1 TRBV30 TGTGCCTTGGAATTGGGGAGGAGCGCTTTCTTT CALELGRSAFF
. TRBD1 TRBJ1-5 TRBV7-2 TGTGCCAGCAGCGCCGACAGGGCGATCAATCAGCCCCAGCATTTT CASSADRAINQPQHF
. . TRBJ1-2 TRBV12-3/TRBV12-4 TGTGCCAGCAGCAGGGCCCCCTATGGCTACACCTTC CASSRAPYGYTF